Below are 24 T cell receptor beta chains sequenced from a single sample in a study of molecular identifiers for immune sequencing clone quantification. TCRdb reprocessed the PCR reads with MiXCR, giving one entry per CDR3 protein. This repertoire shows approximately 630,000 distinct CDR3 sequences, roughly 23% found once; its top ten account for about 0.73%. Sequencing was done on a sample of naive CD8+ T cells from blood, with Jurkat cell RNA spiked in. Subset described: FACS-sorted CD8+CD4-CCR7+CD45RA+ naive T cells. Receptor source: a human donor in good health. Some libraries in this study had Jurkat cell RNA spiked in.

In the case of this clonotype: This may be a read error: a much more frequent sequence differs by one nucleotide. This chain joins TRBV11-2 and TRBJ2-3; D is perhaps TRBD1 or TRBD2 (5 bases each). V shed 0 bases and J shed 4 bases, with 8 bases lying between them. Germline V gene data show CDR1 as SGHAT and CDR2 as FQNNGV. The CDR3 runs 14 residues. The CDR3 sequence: CASSLDPGPDTQYF. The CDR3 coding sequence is TGTGCCAGCAGCTTAGATCCGGGGCCAGATACGCAGTATTTT.

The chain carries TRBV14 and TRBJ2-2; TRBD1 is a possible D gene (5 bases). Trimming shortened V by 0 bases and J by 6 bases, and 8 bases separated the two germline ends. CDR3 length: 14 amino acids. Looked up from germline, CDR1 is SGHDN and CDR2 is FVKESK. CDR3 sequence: CASSQDRAPGELFF. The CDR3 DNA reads TGTGCCAGCAGCCAAGACAGGGCGCCCGGGGAGCTGTTTTTT.

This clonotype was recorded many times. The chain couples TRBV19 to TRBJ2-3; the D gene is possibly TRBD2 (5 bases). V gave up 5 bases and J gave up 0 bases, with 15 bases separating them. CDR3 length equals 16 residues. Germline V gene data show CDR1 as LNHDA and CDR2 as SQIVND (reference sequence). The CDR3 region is CASSPRATGSTDTQYF. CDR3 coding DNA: TGTGCCAGTAGTCCGAGAGCGACGGGGAGCACAGATACGCAGTATTTT.

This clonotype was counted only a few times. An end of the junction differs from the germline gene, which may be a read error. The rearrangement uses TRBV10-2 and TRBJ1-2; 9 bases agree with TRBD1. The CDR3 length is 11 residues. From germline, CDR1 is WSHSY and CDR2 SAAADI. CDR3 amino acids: CASSEGTGQHF. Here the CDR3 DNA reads TGCGCCAGCAGTGAGGGGACAGGGCAACACTTC.

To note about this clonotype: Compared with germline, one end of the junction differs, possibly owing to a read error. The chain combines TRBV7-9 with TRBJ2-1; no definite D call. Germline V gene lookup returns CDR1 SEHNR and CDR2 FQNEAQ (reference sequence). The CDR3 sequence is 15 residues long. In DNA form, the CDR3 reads TGTGCCAGCAGCCCCCCCGCAGACTCCTACAAAGAGCAGTTCTTC. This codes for CASSPPADSYKEQFF.

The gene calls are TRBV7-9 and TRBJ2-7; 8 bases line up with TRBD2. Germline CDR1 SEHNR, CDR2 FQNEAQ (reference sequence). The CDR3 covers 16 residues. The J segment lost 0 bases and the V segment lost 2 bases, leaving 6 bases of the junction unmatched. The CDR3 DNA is TGTGCCAGCAGCTTACCTAGCGGGCCTAGCTCCTACGAGCAGTACTTC. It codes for CASSLPSGPSSYEQYF.

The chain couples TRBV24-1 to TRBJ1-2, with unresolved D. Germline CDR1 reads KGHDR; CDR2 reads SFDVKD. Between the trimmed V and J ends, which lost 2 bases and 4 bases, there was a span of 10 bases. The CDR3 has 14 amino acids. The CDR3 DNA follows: TGTGCCACCAGTGATTCATCGATGTCCTATGGCTACACCTTC. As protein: CATSDSSMSYGYTF.

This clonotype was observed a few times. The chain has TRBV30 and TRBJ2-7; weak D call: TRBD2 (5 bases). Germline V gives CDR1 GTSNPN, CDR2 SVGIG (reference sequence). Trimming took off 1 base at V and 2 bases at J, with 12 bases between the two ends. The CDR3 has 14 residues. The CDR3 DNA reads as TGTGCCTGGAGTGCGGGAATAGGGACCTACGAGCAGTACTTC. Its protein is CAWSAGIGTYEQYF.

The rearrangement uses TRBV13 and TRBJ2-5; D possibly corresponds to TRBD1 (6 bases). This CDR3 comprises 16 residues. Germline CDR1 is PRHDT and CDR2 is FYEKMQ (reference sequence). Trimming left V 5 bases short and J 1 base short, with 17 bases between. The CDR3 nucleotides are TGTGCCAGCAGCCGGCCGACAGGCTATCTCCAAGAGACCCAGTACTTC. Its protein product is CASSRPTGYLQETQYF.

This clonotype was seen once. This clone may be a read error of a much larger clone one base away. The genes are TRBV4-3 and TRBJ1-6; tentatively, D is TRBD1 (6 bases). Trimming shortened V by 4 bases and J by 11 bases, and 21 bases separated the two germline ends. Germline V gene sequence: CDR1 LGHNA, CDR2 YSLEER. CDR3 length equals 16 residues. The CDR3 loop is CASSRTGTFDDPPLHF. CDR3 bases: TGCGCCAGCAGCCGAACCGGGACATTCGACGATCCACCCCTCCACTTT.

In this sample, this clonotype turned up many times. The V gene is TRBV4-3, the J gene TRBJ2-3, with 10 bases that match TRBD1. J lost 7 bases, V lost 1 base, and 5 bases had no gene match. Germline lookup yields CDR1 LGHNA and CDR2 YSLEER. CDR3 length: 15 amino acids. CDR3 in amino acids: CASSQGGQGRYTQYF. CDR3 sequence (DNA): TGCGCCAGCAGCCAAGGGGGACAGGGGCGTTATACGCAGTATTTT.

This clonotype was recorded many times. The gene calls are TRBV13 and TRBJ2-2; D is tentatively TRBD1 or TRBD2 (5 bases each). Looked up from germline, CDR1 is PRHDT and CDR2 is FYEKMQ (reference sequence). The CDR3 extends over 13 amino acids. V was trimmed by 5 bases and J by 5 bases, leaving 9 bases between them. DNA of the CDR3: TGTGCCAGCAGCAGTGGGACGACCGGGGAGCTGTTTTTT. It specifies CASSSGTTGELFF.

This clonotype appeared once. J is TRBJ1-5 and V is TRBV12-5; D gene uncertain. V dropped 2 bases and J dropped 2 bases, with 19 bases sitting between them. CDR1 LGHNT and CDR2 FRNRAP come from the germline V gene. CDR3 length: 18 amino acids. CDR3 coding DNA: TGTGCTAGTGGTTTGTATCCCCCTACGGGGTTGGGCAATCAGCCCCAGCATTTT. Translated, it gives CASGLYPPTGLGNQPQHF.

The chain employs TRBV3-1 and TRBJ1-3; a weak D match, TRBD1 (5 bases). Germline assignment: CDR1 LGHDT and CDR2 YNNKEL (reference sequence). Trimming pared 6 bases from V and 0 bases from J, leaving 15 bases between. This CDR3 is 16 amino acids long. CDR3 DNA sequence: TGTGCCAGCAGACCTGAGGGGCTCCTCTCTGGAAACACCATATATTTT. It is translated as CASRPEGLLSGNTIYF.

The DNA of the CDR3 is TGTGCCAGCGGGGGGACTAGCGGGGTACACAATGAGCAGTTCTTC. This sequence encodes CASGGTSGVHNEQFF. This rearrangement joins TRBV12-3 or TRBV12-4 to TRBJ2-1; TRBD2 agrees at 13 bases. With V trimmed by 8 bases and J by 5 bases, 6 bases remained unmatched. The CDR3 has 15 amino acids.

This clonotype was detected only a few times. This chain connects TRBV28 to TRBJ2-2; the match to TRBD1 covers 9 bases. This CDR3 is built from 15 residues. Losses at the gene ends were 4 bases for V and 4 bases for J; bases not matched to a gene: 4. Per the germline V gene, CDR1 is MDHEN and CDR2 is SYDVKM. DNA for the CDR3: TGTGCCAGCAGTTACAGGGGGCTCTCCACCGGGGAGCTGTTTTTT. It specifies CASSYRGLSTGELFF.

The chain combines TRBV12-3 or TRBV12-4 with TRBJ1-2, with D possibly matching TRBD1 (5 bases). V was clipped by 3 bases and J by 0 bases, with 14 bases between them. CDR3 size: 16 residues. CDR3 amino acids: CASSLSLGQANYGYTF. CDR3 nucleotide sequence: TGTGCCAGCAGTTTGTCCTTGGGGCAAGCTAACTATGGCTACACCTTC.

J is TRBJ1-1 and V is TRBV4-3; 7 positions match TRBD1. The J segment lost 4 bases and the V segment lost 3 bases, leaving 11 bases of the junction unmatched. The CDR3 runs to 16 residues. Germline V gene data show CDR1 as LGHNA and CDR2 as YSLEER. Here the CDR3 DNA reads TGCGCCAGCAGCCATTTAAAAACAGGGGTGGGCACTGAAGCTTTCTTT. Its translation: CASSHLKTGVGTEAFF.

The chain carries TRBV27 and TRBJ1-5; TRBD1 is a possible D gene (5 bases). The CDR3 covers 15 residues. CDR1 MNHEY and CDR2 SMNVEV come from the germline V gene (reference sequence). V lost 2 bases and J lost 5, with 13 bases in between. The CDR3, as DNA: TGTGCCAGCAGTTTAGTAGGCAGGGAGGATCAGCCCCAGCATTTT. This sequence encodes CASSLVGREDQPQHF.

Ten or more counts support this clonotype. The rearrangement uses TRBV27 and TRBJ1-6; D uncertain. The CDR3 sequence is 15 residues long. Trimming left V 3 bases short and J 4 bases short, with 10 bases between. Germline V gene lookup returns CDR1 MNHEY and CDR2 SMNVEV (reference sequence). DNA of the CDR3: TGTGCCAGCAGTTTCTTACCCAATTATAATTCACCCCTCCACTTT. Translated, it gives CASSFLPNYNSPLHF.

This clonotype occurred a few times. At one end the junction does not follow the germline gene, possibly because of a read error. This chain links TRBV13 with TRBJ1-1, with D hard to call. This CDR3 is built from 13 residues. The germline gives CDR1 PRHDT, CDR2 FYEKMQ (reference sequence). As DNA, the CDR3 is TGTGCCAGCAGCGTCATGTTATCTTATGAAGCTTCCTTT. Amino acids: CASSVMLSYEASF.

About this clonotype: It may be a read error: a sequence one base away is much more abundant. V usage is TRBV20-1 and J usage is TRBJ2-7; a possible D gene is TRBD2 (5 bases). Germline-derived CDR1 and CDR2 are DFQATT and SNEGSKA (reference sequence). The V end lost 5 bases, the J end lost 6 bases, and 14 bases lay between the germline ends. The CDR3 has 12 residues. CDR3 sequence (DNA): TGCAGTGCTCGACTAAACGACTGCGAGCAGTACTTC. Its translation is CSARLNDCEQYF.

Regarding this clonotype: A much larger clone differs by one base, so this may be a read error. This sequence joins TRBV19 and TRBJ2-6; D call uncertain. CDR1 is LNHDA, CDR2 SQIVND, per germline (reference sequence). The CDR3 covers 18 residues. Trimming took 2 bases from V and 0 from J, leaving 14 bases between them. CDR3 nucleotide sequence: TGTGCCAGTAGTATAATAGGGATAGGGAACTCTGGGGCCAACGTCCTGACTTTC. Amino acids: CASSIIGIGNSGANVLTF.

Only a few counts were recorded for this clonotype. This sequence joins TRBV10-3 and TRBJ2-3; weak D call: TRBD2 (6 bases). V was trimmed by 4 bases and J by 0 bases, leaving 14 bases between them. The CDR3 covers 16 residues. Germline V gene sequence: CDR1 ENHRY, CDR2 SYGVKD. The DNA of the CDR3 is TGTGCCATCAGTGGACTGGGTAGCGGCAGCACAGATACGCAGTATTTT. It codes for CAISGLGSGSTDTQYF.